The sequence of this T cell receptor (beta chain) was determined in a study of tumor-infiltrating lymphocytes in primary liver carcinoma. Study background: The patients presented with primary liver carcinoma, which was managed through surgical resection. Stage T1-T3 N0M0 tumors spanned roughly 4 to 11 cm. Overall study results and limits: Top-250-clone fractions were significantly higher in tumors than in blood (p = 0.039).

The CDR3 consists of 19 residues. Germline V gene data show CDR1 as MDHEN and CDR2 as SYDVKM. Trimming removed 6 bases from V and 1 base from J; junction bases left unmatched: 11. TCR beta cDNA was made from 450 to 550 ng total RNA with a constant-region primer. Libraries covering TCR beta were generated through three nested multiplex PCR rounds (using a slightly modified ARM-PCR). With TRBV1-TRBV30 forward primers and a C-beta reverse primer, the first two PCR rounds were run for roughly 10 cycles each. A single record per CDR3 protein comes from TCRdb applying MiXCR to the multiplex PCR reads. The table records 300,000 to 350,000 distinct CDR3 sequences, about two thirds of them present only once. Germline DNA was extracted alongside blood RNA, which was obtained from unsorted whole blood. Collected before surgery were roughly 3.9 milliliters of peripheral blood. In this sample, this clonotype turned up a few times. Antigen specificity is unknown.

This chain uses TRBV28 with TRBJ2-6, with 11 nucleotides matching TRBD1. Sequenced: peripheral blood. The source is a man in his forties with primary liver carcinoma and hepatitis B virus infection. This chain's CDR3 is CASSPPGQGAGSGANVLTF. For the CDR3, the DNA is TGTGCCAGCAGCCCACCTGGACAGGGGGCGGGTTCTGGGGCCAACGTCCTGACTTTC.